Listed below are T cell receptor beta chains from one sample, sequenced in a study of T cell changes during pregnancy in multiple sclerosis. Here immunoSEQ multiplex PCR was the method, and the copy in TCRdb shows in-frame clones only, minus some. The top ten clones hold over 0.65% of a sample with 20,000 to 30,000 clones, 70% to 90% of them seen once. Sequencing used CD4+ T cells from peripheral blood mononuclear cells, obtained in the first trimester of pregnancy. Receptors originate from a female donor in good health, enrolled as a control in a pregnancy study. CDR3s leave out the opening cysteine and the closing phenylalanine or tryptophan. Clone size is given for some rows only: seen once, a few or many times, or a class if the clone is expanded.

v_call: TRBV6-1; clone_size: NA; cdr3_aa: ARGVTGLNEKLF
v_call: TRBV27; clone_size: NA; cdr3_aa: ASIETGESETQY
v_call: TRBV5-4; clone_size: NA; cdr3_aa: ASSAPGLADYNEQF
v_call: TRBV5-6; clone_size: NA; cdr3_aa: ASSVGTLNEKLF
v_call: TRBV10-3; clone_size: NA; cdr3_aa: AISDTTGTGEKLF
v_call: TRBV11-2; clone_size: NA; cdr3_aa: ASSPWGLANYTGELF
v_call: TRBV7-8; clone_size: NA; cdr3_aa: ASSARETGELF
v_call: TRBV2; clone_size: NA; cdr3_aa: ASGLDRGGNQPQH
v_call: TRBV5-4; clone_size: NA; cdr3_aa: ASSLDSSGNTIY
v_call: TRBV19; clone_size: NA; cdr3_aa: ASQTPGGGELF
v_call: TRBV7-2; clone_size: once; cdr3_aa: ASSEYSQETQY
v_call: TRBV19; clone_size: NA; cdr3_aa: ASSISGLTSYEQY
v_call: TRBV28; clone_size: NA; cdr3_aa: ASSLIFLRWETQY
v_call: TRBV29-1; clone_size: few; cdr3_aa: SAQGQGAVNIQY
v_call: TRBV10-1; clone_size: NA; cdr3_aa: ASSVIRDSGNIQY
v_call: TRBV6-5; clone_size: NA; cdr3_aa: ASSPRDRDSPLH
v_call: TRBV6-1; clone_size: NA; cdr3_aa: ASSGGYAGGQVTQY
v_call: TRBV7-8; clone_size: NA; cdr3_aa: ASTMHRGLGDSYGYT
v_call: TRBV6-1; clone_size: NA; cdr3_aa: ASSVTGMYGYT
v_call: TRBV5-1; clone_size: NA; cdr3_aa: ASSAQGDYGYT
v_call: TRBV19; clone_size: NA; cdr3_aa: ASSMFGGRSNGELF
v_call: TRBV14; clone_size: NA; cdr3_aa: ASSQTTGVKNIQY
v_call: TRBV7-3; clone_size: NA; cdr3_aa: ASSFGGEQF
v_call: TRBV6-1; clone_size: NA; cdr3_aa: ASSGTGLYEQY
v_call: TRBV11-2; clone_size: NA; cdr3_aa: ASSLGFWAGNQETQY
v_call: TRBV5-1; clone_size: NA; cdr3_aa: ASKLGREETQY
v_call: TRBV4-2; clone_size: once; cdr3_aa: ASSPTGFNTEAF
v_call: TRBV7-9; clone_size: NA; cdr3_aa: ASSQKRLSTGELF
v_call: TRBV19; clone_size: NA; cdr3_aa: ASSIDAYRLAGPYNEQF
v_call: TRBV5-1; clone_size: NA; cdr3_aa: ASSLGAGQGQDEQF
v_call: TRBV25-1; clone_size: NA; cdr3_aa: ASSNQGPGRTEAF
v_call: TRBV5-1; clone_size: once; cdr3_aa: ASSYGTGANIQY
v_call: TRBV23-1; clone_size: NA; cdr3_aa: ASGPTGGFKNIQY
v_call: TRBV2; clone_size: NA; cdr3_aa: ASSIAGGPPGELF
v_call: TRBV30; clone_size: once; cdr3_aa: AWRWHSGANVLT
v_call: TRBV6-6; clone_size: NA; cdr3_aa: ATTGQGDGGELF
v_call: TRBV5-5; clone_size: NA; cdr3_aa: ASSFDRGRDSNQPQH
v_call: TRBV28; clone_size: NA; cdr3_aa: ASSLDQGTANEKLF
v_call: TRBV7-3; clone_size: NA; cdr3_aa: ASSPSSSGGKQY
v_call: TRBV29-1; clone_size: once; cdr3_aa: SVESASGAYEQY
v_call: TRBV5-4; clone_size: few; cdr3_aa: ASSQQGTEAF
v_call: TRBV19; clone_size: NA; cdr3_aa: ASSSDSWEKLF
v_call: TRBV5-1; clone_size: NA; cdr3_aa: ASSLKGAVTDTQY
v_call: TRBV11-3; clone_size: NA; cdr3_aa: ASSLEVGGIGRPYTGELF
v_call: TRBV5-1; clone_size: NA; cdr3_aa: ASSLAASGRSGELF
v_call: TRBV6-1; clone_size: NA; cdr3_aa: ASSDRRGGNQPQH
v_call: TRBV6-1; clone_size: NA; cdr3_aa: ASTRTGDSYEQY
v_call: TRBV27; clone_size: NA; cdr3_aa: ASSIRGGPYEQY
v_call: TRBV7-9; clone_size: NA; cdr3_aa: ATPRTGGHEKLF
v_call: TRBV28; clone_size: NA; cdr3_aa: ASSLPGTGLGQPQH
v_call: TRBV5-6; clone_size: once; cdr3_aa: ASSLNGQTGNTIY
v_call: TRBV6-1; clone_size: NA; cdr3_aa: ASSEAQGAGTEAF